Listed below are T cell receptor beta chains from one sample, sequenced in a study of vaccination and CD4 T cells after COVID-19. TCRdb re-called the PCR reads through MiXCR, storing one row per CDR3 protein. The top ten hold around 26% of the sample, which has some 6,500 distinct CDR3 sequences, about 32% seen once. No antigen has been assigned to these receptors. Sequenced sample: CD4+ T cells from blood, cultured in vitro. These receptors were collected from a human donor in good health. CDR3s include the opening cysteine and the closing phenylalanine or tryptophan. The order of the fields is V gene, D gene, clone size, J gene, CDR3 DNA, CDR3 protein. The D gene is left open where the match is weak. Clone size, where shown, is once, few, many, or a class for clones that have expanded.

V: TRBV7-2
D: TRBD2
size: -
J: TRBJ2-3
DNA: TGTGCCAGCGGCGGGGGGCTCACAGATACGCAGTATTTT
CDR3: CASGGGLTDTQYF

V: TRBV5-4
D: -
size: -
J: TRBJ1-2
DNA: TGTGCCAGCAGCGGAACCGGGGCCTATGGCTACACCTTC
CDR3: CASSGTGAYGYTF

V: TRBV2
D: -
size: -
J: TRBJ1-3
DNA: TGTGCCAGCGGAGGACAGCTCTCTGGAAACACCATATATTTT
CDR3: CASGGQLSGNTIYF

V: TRBV6-1
D: TRBD1
size: -
J: TRBJ1-1
DNA: TGTGCCGGGACAGGGGTGGGGAGTGAAGCTTTCTTT
CDR3: CAGTGVGSEAFF

V: TRBV2
D: -
size: few
J: TRBJ1-1
DNA: TGTGCCAGCAGTGAATCTAGGTTAACTGAAGCTTTCTTT
CDR3: CASSESRLTEAFF

V: TRBV7-2
D: TRBD1
size: few
J: TRBJ1-2
DNA: TGTGCCAGCAGCTTAGCCCGGACAGGGCGGAACTATGGCTACACCTTC
CDR3: CASSLARTGRNYGYTF

V: TRBV20-1
D: -
size: few
J: TRBJ1-5
DNA: TGCAGTGCTAGAGAGAGGACTAGCTCAAATCAGCCCCAGCATTTT
CDR3: CSARERTSSNQPQHF

V: TRBV12-5
D: -
size: -
J: TRBJ1-2
DNA: TGTGCTAGTGGCCCAGGACAGAGCTATGGCTACACCTTC
CDR3: CASGPGQSYGYTF

V: TRBV6-1
D: -
size: -
J: TRBJ2-1
DNA: TGTGCCAGCATTGGGTTCAATGAGCAGTTCTTC
CDR3: CASIGFNEQFF

V: TRBV6-1
D: -
size: -
J: TRBJ2-3
DNA: TGTGCCAGCAGTGAAGGGGTAGATACGCAGTATTTT
CDR3: CASSEGVDTQYF

V: TRBV6-4
D: TRBD1
size: few
J: TRBJ1-1
DNA: TGTGCCAGCAGCCCCGGGACAGGGGGCACTGAAGCTTTCTTT
CDR3: CASSPGTGGTEAFF

V: TRBV7-9
D: -
size: few
J: TRBJ1-1
DNA: TGTGCCAGCAGCTTAGAGGACAGCCCGCCTGCTTTCTTT
CDR3: CASSLEDSPPAFF

V: TRBV5-1
D: -
size: -
J: TRBJ1-5
DNA: TGCGCCAGCAGCTTGGACGGGGGGCCACAGCCCCAGCATTTT
CDR3: CASSLDGGPQPQHF

V: TRBV20-1
D: TRBD2
size: few
J: TRBJ2-3
DNA: TGCAGTGCTAGTACTAGCGGGGACACAGATACGCAGTATTTT
CDR3: CSASTSGDTDTQYF

V: TRBV6-1
D: -
size: -
J: TRBJ1-1
DNA: TGTGCCAGCGCAGGGCCGAACACTGAAGCTTTCTTT
CDR3: CASAGPNTEAFF

V: TRBV10-3
D: -
size: -
J: TRBJ2-3
DNA: TGTGCCATCAGTGAGGCTGGCCCTCCCACAGATACGCAGTATTTT
CDR3: CAISEAGPPTDTQYF

V: TRBV20-1
D: -
size: -
J: TRBJ2-7
DNA: TGCAGTGCTAGGCTTCCGGGACGAGCATACGAGCAGTACTTC
CDR3: CSARLPGRAYEQYF

V: TRBV29-1
D: -
size: -
J: TRBJ1-1
DNA: TGCAGCGTATCGCACGGGGGGAACACTGAAGCTTTCTTT
CDR3: CSVSHGGNTEAFF

V: TRBV11-3
D: TRBD1
size: -
J: TRBJ2-2
DNA: TGTGCCAGCAGCCTGGGGGCTGGGGCAGGGGGCACCGGGGAGCTGTTTTTT
CDR3: CASSLGAGAGGTGELFF

V: TRBV12-3/TRBV12-4
D: -
size: medium-sized
J: TRBJ1-2
DNA: TGTGCCAGCAGTCCCGACAGGCGCGGCTACACCTTC
CDR3: CASSPDRRGYTF

V: TRBV10-3
D: TRBD2
size: few
J: TRBJ2-1
DNA: TGTGCCATCGCAACTAGCGTCCTTGAGCAGTTCTTC
CDR3: CAIATSVLEQFF

V: TRBV30
D: -
size: -
J: TRBJ1-5
DNA: TGTGCCTGGACTGGGCAGGGAGAACAGCCCCAGCATTTT
CDR3: CAWTGQGEQPQHF

V: TRBV19
D: -
size: few
J: TRBJ1-1
DNA: TGTGCCAGTAGTATCCAAGGGGCGAACACTGAAGCTTTCTTT
CDR3: CASSIQGANTEAFF

V: TRBV19
D: -
size: -
J: TRBJ2-2
DNA: TGTGCCAGTAGAATCGCGGTCGCCAGGGGAGGGTACACCGGGGAGCTGTTTTTT
CDR3: CASRIAVARGGYTGELFF

V: TRBV12-3/TRBV12-4
D: -
size: -
J: TRBJ1-6
DNA: TGTGCCAGCAGTTTCCACGATTCACCCCTCCACTTT
CDR3: CASSFHDSPLHF

V: TRBV19
D: TRBD1
size: few
J: TRBJ1-1
DNA: TGTGCCAGTACCATAACTCCGGGACAGGGGGACACTGAAGCTTTCTTT
CDR3: CASTITPGQGDTEAFF

V: TRBV5-1
D: -
size: -
J: TRBJ1-1
DNA: TGCGCCAGCAGCTTGGCTTCGAGAGACACTGAAGCTTTCTTT
CDR3: CASSLASRDTEAFF

V: TRBV20-1
D: -
size: few
J: TRBJ2-3
DNA: TGCAGTGCTAGAGCCGAAGTGCCTAGCACAGATACGCAGTATTTT
CDR3: CSARAEVPSTDTQYF

V: TRBV5-1
D: -
size: -
J: TRBJ2-7
DNA: TGCGCCAGCAGCCCAAAGGAGGGAACCTACGAGCAGTACTTC
CDR3: CASSPKEGTYEQYF

V: TRBV7-9
D: -
size: few
J: TRBJ1-2
DNA: TGTGCCAGCAGCTCCTGGGAGGAAAACTATGGCTACACCTTC
CDR3: CASSSWEENYGYTF

V: TRBV27
D: -
size: few
J: TRBJ2-7
DNA: TGTGCCAGCAAGGGCAGGGGCGAACTAACTACCTACGAGCAGTACTTC
CDR3: CASKGRGELTTYEQYF

V: TRBV6-1
D: -
size: -
J: TRBJ1-2
DNA: TGTGCCAGCAGAATGGGGCAGATCTATGGCTACACCTTC
CDR3: CASRMGQIYGYTF

V: TRBV20-1
D: TRBD1
size: -
J: TRBJ1-2
DNA: TGCAGTGCTAGGGTTCAGGGGGGACGTCGTGGCTATGGCTACACCTTC
CDR3: CSARVQGGRRGYGYTF

V: TRBV27
D: TRBD1
size: few
J: TRBJ2-5
DNA: TGTGCCAGCACCCCCCGGGGACAGGGGGTGGAGACCCAGTACTTC
CDR3: CASTPRGQGVETQYF

V: TRBV6-1
D: -
size: -
J: TRBJ1-2
DNA: TGTGCCAGCAGTGAAGAAACCGGACTGTCGAATCTTAACTATGGCTACACCTTC
CDR3: CASSEETGLSNLNYGYTF

V: TRBV6-5
D: -
size: few
J: TRBJ1-1
DNA: TGTGCCAGCAGTTACGGGAGAGTCGGTTGGACTGAAGCTTTCTTT
CDR3: CASSYGRVGWTEAFF

V: TRBV7-2
D: TRBD1
size: -
J: TRBJ2-1
DNA: TGTGCCAGCAGCCTCCGAGGGGACAGCTCCTACAATGAGCAGTTCTTC
CDR3: CASSLRGDSSYNEQFF

V: TRBV20-1
D: TRBD2
size: -
J: TRBJ2-1
DNA: TGCAGTGCTACCGGGACTAGCTTTGGTGAGCAGTTCTTC
CDR3: CSATGTSFGEQFF

V: TRBV30
D: -
size: -
J: TRBJ2-3
DNA: TGTGCCTGGAGTTCCCACCCCACAGATACGCAGTATTTT
CDR3: CAWSSHPTDTQYF

V: TRBV19
D: TRBD1
size: -
J: TRBJ1-2
DNA: TGTGCCAGTAGTACCGCGGGACAGGGCTTTGAAGGCTACACCTTC
CDR3: CASSTAGQGFEGYTF

V: TRBV6-1
D: -
size: -
J: TRBJ1-5
DNA: TGTGCCAGCAGACAGGATAGCAATCAGCCCCAGCATTTT
CDR3: CASRQDSNQPQHF

V: TRBV20-1
D: -
size: -
J: TRBJ2-7
DNA: TGCAGTGTGGAATCCCCCTACGAGCAGTACTTC
CDR3: CSVESPYEQYF

V: TRBV14
D: -
size: -
J: TRBJ2-5
DNA: TGTGCCAGCAGCCGCTCGAGAGTTGGGGAGACCCAGTACTTC
CDR3: CASSRSRVGETQYF

V: TRBV20-1
D: -
size: -
J: TRBJ1-2
DNA: TGCAGTGCTAGTGGGGGAAGGTATGGCTACACCTTC
CDR3: CSASGGRYGYTF

V: TRBV7-9
D: -
size: few
J: TRBJ1-1
DNA: TGTGCCAGCAGCCCACGTCGATCGGGACACAACACTGAAGCTTTCTTT
CDR3: CASSPRRSGHNTEAFF

V: TRBV20-1
D: -
size: -
J: TRBJ2-1
DNA: TGCAGTGCTAGAGATCAGGCTAGGGGCAATGAGCAGTTCTTC
CDR3: CSARDQARGNEQFF

V: TRBV7-6
D: -
size: few
J: TRBJ1-5
DNA: TGTGCCAGCAGCCGAGGAACAGTCGGGGGGGCTAATCAGCCCCAGCATTTT
CDR3: CASSRGTVGGANQPQHF

V: TRBV20-1
D: -
size: few
J: TRBJ1-1
DNA: TGCAGTGCTTATCAGGGCCCTGAAGCTTTCTTT
CDR3: CSAYQGPEAFF

V: TRBV2
D: TRBD1
size: -
J: TRBJ1-2
DNA: TGTGCCAGCACGCAGCAGGGGGTTGGTGGCTACACCTTC
CDR3: CASTQQGVGGYTF

V: TRBV19
D: -
size: few
J: TRBJ1-1
DNA: TGTGCCAGTAGTGCTGACAGTAGTGAAGCTTTCTTT
CDR3: CASSADSSEAFF

V: TRBV6-5
D: -
size: few
J: TRBJ1-1
DNA: TGTGCCAGCAGTTACGAGCCCACTGAAGCTTTCTTT
CDR3: CASSYEPTEAFF

V: TRBV6-2/TRBV6-3
D: TRBD2
size: -
J: TRBJ2-7
DNA: TGTGCCAGCAGATCCCCAGGACTAGCGGGTTACTCCTACGAGCAGTACTTC
CDR3: CASRSPGLAGYSYEQYF

V: TRBV6-1
D: TRBD1
size: -
J: TRBJ1-2
DNA: TGTGCCAGCAGGGGACAGGGAATCCTCTACACCTTC
CDR3: CASRGQGILYTF

V: TRBV12-3/TRBV12-4
D: -
size: once
J: TRBJ1-1
DNA: TGTGCCAGCAAATACAGGGCTGAAGCTTTCTTT
CDR3: CASKYRAEAFF

V: TRBV6-1
D: -
size: -
J: TRBJ1-6
DNA: TGTGCCAGCACCCCTACGATACAGGGAAATTCACCCCTCCACTTT
CDR3: CASTPTIQGNSPLHF

V: TRBV12-3/TRBV12-4
D: TRBD2
size: once
J: TRBJ2-7
DNA: TGTGCCAGCACCCTCGATCTAGCGGCGAATTACGAGCAGTACTTC
CDR3: CASTLDLAANYEQYF

V: TRBV19
D: -
size: few
J: TRBJ1-5
DNA: TGTGCCAGTAGTCCGCCGAGTACATGGAGGTATCAGCCCCAGCATTTT
CDR3: CASSPPSTWRYQPQHF

V: TRBV20-1
D: -
size: few
J: TRBJ1-1
DNA: TGCAGTGCAGTAGAAGGCTTTTCAGGACCGAACACTGAAGCTTTCTTT
CDR3: CSAVEGFSGPNTEAFF

V: TRBV7-3
D: -
size: -
J: TRBJ2-1
DNA: TGTGCCAGCAGCTTAACTGTGGGCAATGAGCAGTTCTTC
CDR3: CASSLTVGNEQFF

V: TRBV7-2
D: -
size: -
J: TRBJ1-5
DNA: TGTGCCAGCAGCTTAGACACGAATCAGCCCCAGCATTTT
CDR3: CASSLDTNQPQHF